This TCR beta chain was identified during a study of siplizumab effects on memory and regulatory T cells. Looked up from germline, CDR1 is MNHEY and CDR2 is SVGAGI. V was clipped by 2 bases and J by 0 bases, with 14 bases between them. The CDR3 runs 16 residues. TCRdb's copy holds only in-frame clones and misses some; the assay was immunoSEQ multiplex PCR. The table records about 56,000 clones, just over 95% of them present only once. Sequencing input: naive CD8+ T cells sorted from blood. This sequence was found in a human donor in good health. This chain joins TRBV6-5 and TRBJ2-7, with a tentative D call TRBD2 (6 bases). CDR3 nucleotide sequence: TGTGCCAGCAGTTACGAGGCGGGACGATTCTCCTACGAGCAGTACTTC. This codes for CASSYEAGRFSYEQYF.